The 32 T cell receptor beta chains listed next were all sequenced from one sample in a study of blood T cell repertoires in COVID-19. Profiling relied on immunoSEQ multiplex PCR, and the TCRdb table lists in-frame clones only, not all of them. The sample lists approximately 170,000 clones; around 83% were seen once. Sequenced input: peripheral blood. The receptors originated from a woman older than 75 in a cohort sampled during active or convalescent COVID-19.

The rearrangement links TRBV20-1 to TRBJ1-4; unclear D gene. The CDR3 consists of 10 residues. Trimming stripped 5 bases from V and 7 bases from J, with 5 bases between. Germline loops: CDR1 DFQATT, CDR2 SNEGSKA (reference sequence). CDR3 region: CSASVEKLFF. CDR3 bases: TGCAGTGCTTCAGTTGAAAAACTGTTTTTT.

The gene calls are TRBV3-1 (or the pseudogene TRBV3-2) and TRBJ1-6, with 8 bases aligning to TRBD1. Trimming removed 1 base from V and 3 bases from J; junction bases left unmatched: 5. From germline, CDR1 is LGHDT and CDR2 YNNKEL (reference sequence). This CDR3 comprises 17 residues. The DNA for the CDR3 is TGTGCCAGCAGCCAAGGGCAGGGGGCTAACTATAATTCACCCCTCCACTTT. This codes for CASSQGQGANYNSPLHF.

This chain uses TRBV29-1 with TRBJ2-2; possibly TRBD2 for D (6 bases). Trimming stripped 7 bases from V and 1 base from J, with 16 bases between. The CDR3 runs to 15 residues. Per germline, CDR1 SQVTM and CDR2 ANQGSEA. The CDR3 protein is CSAGDSRGNTGELFF. DNA of the CDR3: TGCAGCGCCGGGGACTCGCGGGGGAACACCGGGGAGCTGTTTTTT.

This clone was seen just once. The chain couples TRBV15 to TRBJ2-2; a possible D gene is TRBD1 (7 bases). Trimming took off 6 bases at V and 5 bases at J, with 16 bases between the two ends. Per the germline V gene, CDR1 is LNHNV and CDR2 is YYDKDF (reference sequence). This CDR3 comprises 15 residues. DNA of the CDR3: TGTGCCACCAGGAAAGACAGGGAGGATACCGGGGAGCTGTTTTTT. It codes for CATRKDREDTGELFF.

The chain uses TRBV7-9 and TRBJ2-1; weak D call: TRBD1 (6 bases). The length of the CDR3 is 12 residues. Germline V gene sequence: CDR1 SEHNR, CDR2 FQNEAQ (reference sequence). V lost 5 bases and J 6 bases, leaving 8 bases between the germline ends. The CDR3 nucleotides read TGTGCCAGCAGCCGGGACATCAATGAGCAGTTCTTC. Translating it yields CASSRDINEQFF.

The rearrangement uses TRBV2 and TRBJ1-2; 7 positions agree with TRBD1. From germline, CDR1 is SNHLY and CDR2 FYNNEI. The ends lost 4 bases at V and 7 bases at J; junction bases unmatched: 12. This CDR3 contains 15 residues. CDR3: CASSATQGQLTGYTF. In nucleotides, the CDR3 is TGTGCCAGCAGTGCCACGCAGGGACAGCTAACTGGCTACACCTTC.

The chain has TRBV10-2 and TRBJ2-1; D is unclear. CDR1 is WSHSY and CDR2 is SAAADI in the germline V gene. The ends were cut back, 7 bases at V and 2 bases at J, with 3 bases in the middle. The CDR3 spans 11 residues. The CDR3 sequence: CASIAYNEQFF. The CDR3 DNA follows: TGCGCCAGCATCGCCTACAATGAGCAGTTCTTC.

The chain joins TRBV6-6 to TRBJ2-1, with 11 nucleotides matching TRBD2. The V gene end was trimmed by 6 bases and the J gene end by 8 bases; junction bases not matched to a gene: 6. The length of the CDR3 is 14 residues. The germline CDR1 and CDR2 sequences are MNHNY and SVGAGI (reference sequence). The CDR3, as DNA: TGTGCCAGCAGGGCTAGCGGGAGGCCTGATGAGCAGTTCTTC. It yields the protein CASRASGRPDEQFF.

The CDR3 sequence: CASSQDSGAGYGYTF. CDR3 nucleotide sequence: TGCGCCAGCAGCCAAGATTCAGGGGCCGGCTATGGCTACACCTTC. This chain uses TRBV4-1 with TRBJ1-2; TRBD1 might be the D (6 bases). CDR1 MGHRA and CDR2 YSYEKL come from the germline V gene. Trimming removed 0 bases from V and 4 bases from J, with 12 bases in between. This CDR3 is built from 15 residues.

CDR3 coding DNA: TGTGCCAGCTCACTTGGCCCAGATGCTGATCAGCCCCAGCATTTT. It specifies CASSLGPDADQPQHF. The chain joins TRBV18 to TRBJ1-5, with D unclear. The germline V and J ends were trimmed by 4 bases and 5 bases, with 15 bases remaining between them. The germline gives CDR1 KGHSH, CDR2 LQKENI. This CDR3 spans 15 amino acids.

This clone was observed once. The chain carries TRBV11-2 and TRBJ1-3, with a weak D call TRBD1 (6 bases). The CDR3 is 15 amino acids. V lost 6 bases and J 2 bases, leaving 14 bases between the germline ends. Germline CDR1 SGHAT, CDR2 FQNNGV. The CDR3: CASRRDRLTGNTIYF. CDR3 DNA sequence: TGTGCCAGCAGACGAGACAGGTTAACTGGAAACACCATATATTTT. The complete variable domain, with remaining parts taken from reference TRBV11-2 and TRBJ1-3, reads EAGVAQSPRYKIIEKRQSVAFWCNPISGHATLYWYQQILGQGPKLLIQFQNNGVVDDSQLPKDRFSAERLKGVDSTLKIQPAKLEDSAVYLCASRRDRLTGNTIYFGEGSWLTVV.

A few counts support this clone. J is TRBJ1-2 and V is TRBV4-1; D call uncertain. The CDR3 extends over 15 amino acids. Trimming left V 3 bases short and J 5 bases short, with 16 bases between. Germline V CDR1 and CDR2: MGHRA, YSYEKL. CDR3 bases: TGCGCCAGCAGCCATGAACCCCGTGGGAGGTATGGCTACACCTTC. It specifies CASSHEPRGRYGYTF.

This chain joins TRBV7-9 and TRBJ1-2, with 7 bases lining up with TRBD1. The CDR3 runs to 14 residues. Per germline, CDR1 SEHNR and CDR2 FQNEAQ (reference sequence). Trimming cost V 5 bases and J 4 bases; bases outside gene matches: 7. The CDR3 DNA is TGTGCCAGCAGCCGACCGGACAGGCCCTATGGCTACACCTTC. Translating gives CASSRPDRPYGYTF.

CDR3 loop: CASSQVIGANTEAFF. As DNA, the CDR3 is TGCGCCAGCAGCCAAGTAATAGGGGCGAACACTGAAGCTTTCTTT. The chain carries TRBV4-1 and TRBJ1-1, with a possible D match to TRBD1 (5 bases). The ends were cut back, 1 base at V and 1 base at J, with 10 bases in the middle. Germline lookup yields CDR1 MGHRA and CDR2 YSYEKL. The CDR3 is made up of 15 amino acids.

The chain combines TRBV5-6 with TRBJ1-2; D is ambiguous. The V gene's germline CDR1 is SGHDT and CDR2 YYEEEE. V was cut by 4 bases and J by 8 bases, with 15 bases left in between. This CDR3 is 13 amino acids long. The CDR3 region has the DNA TGTGCCAGCAGCGGAAGATCCGGGTGGGGCTACACCTTC. Amino acids: CASSGRSGWGYTF.

There are a few counts of this clone. The rearrangement joins TRBV5-1 to TRBJ1-4, with TRBD1 matching over 8 bases. The CDR3 covers 14 residues. With 9 bases clipped from V and 3 bases from J, the junction kept 7 bases outside the gene matches. Looked up from germline, CDR1 is SGHRS and CDR2 is YFSETQ. The CDR3: CATRGDRSNEKLFF. Written as DNA, the CDR3 is TGCGCCACCCGGGGGGACAGGTCTAATGAAAAACTGTTTTTT.

V and J are TRBV10-3 and TRBJ1-3; no reliable D call. V lost 10 bases and J lost 2, with 9 bases in between. This CDR3 region has 12 residues. CDR1 ENHRY and CDR2 SYGVKD come from the germline V gene. CDR3 protein: CATEGPGNTIYF. The CDR3 nucleotides read TGTGCCACTGAGGGCCCTGGAAACACCATATATTTT.

The chain carries TRBV5-1 and TRBJ1-1; 10 nucleotides align to TRBD1. The CDR3 length is 15 residues. With 0 bases clipped from V and 4 bases from J, the junction kept 3 bases outside the gene matches. The germline V gene encodes CDR1 SGHRS and CDR2 YFSETQ. The CDR3 nucleotides read TGCGCCAGCAGCTTGGCATGGACAGGGGGCACTGAAGCTTTCTTT. Its protein product is CASSLAWTGGTEAFF.

The sample holds one count of this clone. The chain recombines TRBV19 with TRBJ2-1, with 7 nucleotides matching TRBD2. J gave up 3 bases and V 7 bases, and 9 bases lay outside the gene matches. The germline CDR1 and CDR2 sequences are LNHDA and SQIVND (reference sequence). The CDR3 loop spans 15 amino acids. CDR3 nucleotide sequence: TGTGCCAGTACCCCGGGGCTAGCGGACTACAATGAGCAGTTCTTC. Translated: CASTPGLADYNEQFF.

The chain uses TRBV5-1 and TRBJ2-1; D unresolved. V was clipped by 4 bases and J by 8 bases, with 7 bases between them. Germline CDR1 and CDR2: SGHRS and YFSETQ. The CDR3 is 11 amino acids. The CDR3 DNA is TGCGCCAGCAGCCCCAATGATGAGCAGTTCTTC. Its translation is CASSPNDEQFF.

This clone was seen just once. The chain combines TRBV5-1 with TRBJ1-2; TRBD1 aligns across 7 bases. This CDR3 contains 13 residues. V shed 4 bases and J 8 bases; nucleotides not matched to a gene: 8. The germline gives CDR1 SGHRS, CDR2 YFSETQ. The CDR3 reads CASSQGTARGYTF. Written as DNA, the CDR3 is TGCGCCAGCAGCCAAGGGACAGCTCGCGGCTACACCTTC.

V gene TRBV5-1 combines with J gene TRBJ1-3; a weak D match, TRBD1 (5 bases). Trimming pared 4 bases from V and 3 bases from J, leaving 17 bases between. The germline V gene encodes CDR1 SGHRS and CDR2 YFSETQ. The CDR3 contains 16 residues. The CDR3 region is CASSVGHPGGGNTIYF. The CDR3 region has the DNA TGCGCCAGCAGCGTAGGACACCCGGGTGGTGGAAACACCATATATTTT.

The V and J genes are TRBV7-2 and TRBJ2-2, with 7 bases matching TRBD2. Germline V gene data show CDR1 as SGHTA and CDR2 as FQGNSA. The J segment lost 0 bases and the V segment lost 0 bases, leaving 4 bases of the junction unmatched. The CDR3 has 17 amino acids. This CDR3 is CASSLAFSGANTGELFF. The CDR3 DNA sequence: TGTGCCAGCAGCTTAGCGTTCAGCGGGGCGAACACCGGGGAGCTGTTTTTT.

This clone was seen a handful of times. The chain uses TRBV5-5 and TRBJ1-2; 10 positions match TRBD1. V shed 0 bases, J shed 8 bases, and the junction held 1 base outside the gene matches. The CDR3 is 13 amino acids. Germline CDR1 is SGHKS and CDR2 is YYEKEE (reference sequence). The CDR3 protein is CASSLGQGAGYTF. The CDR3 region has the DNA TGTGCCAGCAGCTTGGGACAGGGGGCGGGCTACACCTTC.

This chain links TRBV7-9 with TRBJ1-4; the match to TRBD1 covers 9 bases. CDR1 SEHNR and CDR2 FQNEAQ come from the germline V gene (reference sequence). The CDR3 is 14 amino acids. V shed 3 bases and J 8 bases; nucleotides not matched to a gene: 4. The CDR3 nucleotides read TGTGCCAGCAGCTTGACAGGGGGTGGCGAAAAACTGTTTTTT. Amino acid sequence: CASSLTGGGEKLFF.

This clone came up once. The chain uses TRBV28 and TRBJ2-5; 15 bases are shared with TRBD2. The CDR3 runs to 19 residues. V was clipped by 5 bases and J by 5 bases; unmatched bases: 15. CDR1 is MDHEN, CDR2 SYDVKM, per germline. CDR3 protein: CASSPTPGLAGGPRETQYF. As DNA, the CDR3 is TGTGCCAGCAGTCCCACCCCCGGACTAGCGGGGGGGCCCCGGGAGACCCAGTACTTC.

The sample holds a few counts of this clone. V gene TRBV7-8 combines with J gene TRBJ1-1; 9 bases fit TRBD1. This CDR3 has 13 amino acids. CDR1 is SGHVS, CDR2 FQNEAQ, per germline. V gave up 8 bases and J gave up 7 bases; unmatched junction bases: 8. The CDR3 loop is CASVLTGGLEAFF. In DNA, the CDR3 is TGTGCCAGCGTTTTAACAGGGGGCCTTGAAGCTTTCTTT.

This clone has only one observation. This chain uses TRBV19 with TRBJ1-1; 9 bases agree with TRBD1. The CDR3 runs to 16 residues. With V trimmed by 4 bases and J by 0 bases, 6 bases remained unmatched. Looked up from germline, CDR1 is LNHDA and CDR2 is SQIVND (reference sequence). In nucleotides, the CDR3 is TGTGCCAGTAGTAGAGGGGGGGACAGGGTGAACACTGAAGCTTTCTTT. Its translation is CASSRGGDRVNTEAFF.

The V call is TRBV11-3, the J call TRBJ2-1; 7 positions agree with TRBD1. The CDR3 consists of 14 residues. Unmatched junction bases numbered 5, after V lost 0 bases and J lost 9 bases. Looked up from germline, CDR1 is SGHNT and CDR2 is YENEEA. The CDR3 region is CASSLEGDSGEQFF. The CDR3 DNA follows: TGTGCCAGCAGCTTAGAGGGGGACAGTGGTGAGCAGTTCTTC.

The rearrangement uses TRBV4-1 and TRBJ1-2; 11 bases fit TRBD1. Trimming took 5 bases from V and 6 from J; bases not matched to a gene: 11. The CDR3 contains 16 residues. Germline V CDR1 and CDR2: MGHRA, YSYEKL. CDR3 sequence (DNA): TGCGCCAGCAGCGCGGACAGGGGGCTGGGAGAGAATGGCTACACCTTC. Translated, it gives CASSADRGLGENGYTF.

The chain links TRBV5-4 to TRBJ2-7; 8 bases are a match to TRBD1. The CDR3 runs to 14 residues. The V segment lost 4 bases and the J segment 2 bases; nucleotides outside the gene matches: 5. From germline, CDR1 is SGHNT and CDR2 YYREEE (reference sequence). This CDR3 is CASSPDRGAYEQYV. DNA for the CDR3: TGTGCCAGCAGCCCAGACAGGGGAGCCTACGAGCAGTACGTC.

V and J are TRBV5-6 and TRBJ1-4; TRBD1 might be the D (6 bases). This CDR3 contains 15 residues. V lost 2 bases and J 3 bases, leaving 11 bases between the germline ends. Germline values: CDR1 SGHDT, CDR2 YYEEEE. CDR3 sequence: CASSFRGLANEKLFF. The CDR3 DNA reads TGTGCCAGCAGCTTCAGGGGTTTAGCTAATGAAAAACTGTTTTTT. Variable domain in full (rest from reference TRBV5-6 and TRBJ1-4): DAGVTQSPTHLIKTRGQQVTLRCSPKSGHDTVSWYQQALGQGPQFIFQYYEEEERQRGNFPDRFSGHQFPNYSSELNVNALLLGDSALYLCASSFRGLANEKLFFGSGTQLSVL.